One and the same sample provided the 24 T cell receptor beta chains below, sequenced in a study of CXCR3-negative and CXCR3-positive naive CD8 T cells. UMI-labeled TRB cDNA libraries were prepared by 5' RACE. TCRdb re-called the 5' RACE reads; one entry per CDR3 protein, DNA not given. Here the sample table reports about 26,000 distinct CDR3 sequences. The specimen was naive CXCR3- CD8+ T cells from blood. Subset indicated: CD45RO-CCR7+CD27+CD95- naive CD8+ T cells lacking CXCR3 (TNR3-). These TCRs come from a human donor in good health. Some clones in this sample may be carry-over from other donors' samples.

The CDR3: CASSSDRANNSPLHF. This chain connects TRBV5-1 to TRBJ1-6. Germline V gene data show CDR1 as SGHRS and CDR2 as YFSETQ. The CDR3 is made up of 15 amino acids.

This clonotype is called medium-sized based on its frequency. This chain uses TRBV4-3 with TRBJ2-7. CDR1 and CDR2 from the germline V gene are LGHNA and YSLEER. The CDR3 length is 13 residues. The CDR3: CASSTGILYEQYF.

Its frequency marks this clonotype as medium-sized. This chain links TRBV20-1 with TRBJ2-1; TCRdb proposes TRBD1, but this gene call is untestable without DNA. Looked up from germline, CDR1 is DFQATT and CDR2 is SNEGSKA (reference sequence). This CDR3 has 15 amino acids. This CDR3 is CSAVTDRASGNEQFF.

This chain connects TRBV20-1 to TRBJ1-1; the TCRdb D gene call, TRBD1, has no DNA to confirm it. CDR3 length: 13 amino acids. Per the germline V gene, CDR1 is DFQATT and CDR2 is SNEGSKA (reference sequence). The CDR3 reads CSARRGGNTEAFF.

The chain combines TRBV10-3 with TRBJ2-1. Germline values: CDR1 ENHRY, CDR2 SYGVKD. The CDR3 is 12 amino acids. The CDR3 loop reads CAIREGGDEQFF.

V usage is TRBV20-1 and J usage is TRBJ1-1; TCRdb calls TRBD1, which cannot be checked without DNA. The CDR3 contains 13 residues. Germline V CDR1 and CDR2: DFQATT, SNEGSKA (reference sequence). The CDR3 spells CSAYGTGITEAFF.

The chain uses TRBV7-9 and TRBJ2-3. The CDR3 is 12 residues long. The germline gives CDR1 SEHNR, CDR2 FQNEAQ (reference sequence). This CDR3 is CASSLETDTQYF. The full variable domain, with the rest looked up from reference TRBV7-9 and TRBJ2-3, is DTGVSQNPRHKITKRGQNVTFRCDPISEHNRLYWYRQTLGQGPEFLTYFQNEAQLEKSRLLSDRFSAERPKGSFSTLEIQRTEQGDSAMYLCASSLETDTQYFGPGTRLTVL.

The rearrangement joins TRBV27 to TRBJ2-7; there is no DNA to check the TCRdb D call of TRBD2. This CDR3 comprises 16 residues. Germline CDR1 reads MNHEY; CDR2 reads SMNVEV (reference sequence). CDR3 in amino acids: CASSLFGAGSIYEQYF.

V usage is TRBV11-2 and J usage is TRBJ2-1. The CDR3 length is 16 residues. Germline V gene lookup returns CDR1 SGHAT and CDR2 FQNNGV. The CDR3 loop reads CASSYGSTYTYNEQFF.

V is TRBV28 and J is TRBJ2-4; the D call from TCRdb, TRBD1, cannot be confirmed without DNA. Germline assignment: CDR1 MDHEN and CDR2 SYDVKM. The CDR3 extends over 14 amino acids. The CDR3 region is CASSWRQGKNIQYF.

CDR3 protein: CASSVAIGGSYNEQLF. The J gene is TRBJ2-1, the V gene TRBV9. This CDR3 spans 16 amino acids. Germline assignment: CDR1 SGDLS and CDR2 YYNGEE.

This chain joins TRBV5-4 and TRBJ2-2. Looked up from germline, CDR1 is SGHNT and CDR2 is YYREEE (reference sequence). This CDR3 has 15 amino acids. The CDR3 sequence: CASSLGVTNTGELFF.

V and J are TRBV7-2 and TRBJ2-3; the D call from TCRdb, TRBD1, cannot be confirmed without DNA. The CDR3 is 15 amino acids. CDR1 SGHTA and CDR2 FQGNSA come from the germline V gene. This CDR3 is CASSLWVGTTDTQYF.

The rearrangement joins TRBV29-1 to TRBJ2-1; TCRdb gives TRBD1 as the D gene, but with no DNA this cannot be confirmed. The V gene's germline CDR1 is SQVTM and CDR2 ANQGSEA. The CDR3 extends over 13 amino acids. The CDR3 region is CSVEVVGVNEQFF.

The V and J genes are TRBV7-6 and TRBJ1-1; TCRdb calls TRBD1, which cannot be checked without DNA. Germline values: CDR1 SGHVS, CDR2 FNYEAQ. This CDR3 is built from 15 residues. The CDR3 is CASSLGGTGGSEAFF.

The rearrangement links TRBV6-2 or TRBV6-3 to TRBJ2-7. Germline lookup yields CDR1 MNHEY and CDR2 SVGEGT. The length of the CDR3 is 15 residues. The CDR3 loop reads CASSYAITEDYEQYF.

The chain couples TRBV20-1 to TRBJ2-5. This CDR3 spans 13 amino acids. Germline CDR1 and CDR2: DFQATT and SNEGSKA (reference sequence). The CDR3 here is CSARNSGGETQYF.

V and J are TRBV5-6 and TRBJ2-5; lacking DNA, the TRBD1 call made by TCRdb goes unchecked. The CDR3 contains 14 residues. Germline lookup yields CDR1 SGHDT and CDR2 YYEEEE. The CDR3 sequence: CASSPTYREETQYF.

This chain connects TRBV6-5 to TRBJ2-3; the TRBD2 assignment by TCRdb is unverifiable without DNA. The germline CDR1 and CDR2 sequences are MNHEY and SVGAGI. This CDR3 region has 16 residues. The CDR3 reads CASSQTSGRITDTQYF.

The gene calls are TRBV29-1 and TRBJ2-7; the D gene TCRdb calls, TRBD1, cannot be checked with no DNA. The CDR3 runs to 14 residues. The V gene's germline CDR1 is SQVTM and CDR2 ANQGSEA. The CDR3: CSVEGVPGISEQYF.

J is TRBJ1-1 and V is TRBV7-3. The CDR3 has 14 amino acids. Germline V gene data show CDR1 as SGHTA and CDR2 as FQGTGA. The CDR3 sequence: CASSFSGYSTEAFF.

The J gene is TRBJ2-3, the V gene TRBV10-2; TCRdb lists TRBD2, though no DNA is available to test this call. Germline CDR1 is WSHSY and CDR2 is SAAADI. This CDR3 has 16 residues. The CDR3 protein is CASSSVGGGATDTQYF.

The chain uses TRBV29-1 and TRBJ2-2. The CDR3 has 12 amino acids. The germline V gene encodes CDR1 SQVTM and CDR2 ANQGSEA. This CDR3 is CSVDWSTGELFF.

This CDR3 is CSVVDPTDTQYF. The V gene is TRBV29-1, the J gene TRBJ2-3. The CDR3 contains 12 residues. Germline V CDR1 and CDR2: SQVTM, ANQGSEA.